The T cell receptor (beta chain) under discussion was sequenced for a study of blood T cell repertoires in COVID-19. Study at large: Italy, Spain and the United States were the sources of the convalescent and acute COVID-19 samples. In each case, the material was cDNA or gDNA derived from T cells, B-cell-depleted T cells, or PBMCs.

V dropped 4 bases and J dropped 3 bases, with 10 bases sitting between them. The CDR3 runs to 13 residues. Germline V gene lookup returns CDR1 LGHDT and CDR2 YNNKEL (reference sequence). Original methodology: Nucleated cell number was recorded as an estimate derived from reference gene primer amplification. Clones were read by immunoSEQ multiplex PCR, and TCRdb kept only the in-frame ones, dropping some. V and J calls and clone size are as listed in that table; D and trimming were resolved from the DNA. The sample consists of 200,000 to 300,000 clones, 81% of them appearing once. This chain joins TRBV3-1 (or the pseudogene TRBV3-2) and TRBJ2-7; D may be TRBD2 (5 bases). The sequence was obtained from a woman older than 75 with acute or convalescent COVID-19. The material sequenced was peripheral blood. The CDR3 sequence: CASSPREGYEQYF. For the CDR3, the DNA is TGTGCCAGCAGCCCCCGGGAAGGCTACGAGCAGTACTTC.